The TCR beta chain under discussion was sequenced for a study of cytomegalovirus exposure and HLA in healthy donors. PCR involved 60 Vbeta and 13 Jbeta primers. Clones were read by immunoSEQ multiplex PCR, and TCRdb kept only the in-frame ones, dropping some. The data show around 150,000 clones, about 70% seen once. Of note for this clone: Its antigen is unknown.

The CDR3 length is 18 residues. V was trimmed by 3 bases and J by 6 bases, leaving 25 bases between them. The germline V gene has CDR1 LGHNA and CDR2 YSLEER. Study-wide findings and caveats: Previous analysis showed most TCR beta V segments were productive about 90% or about 30% of the time. The classifier was said to identify cytomegalovirus status with high specificity and sensitivity. Associated with HLA alleles at 0.05 false discovery rate in a later analysis were over 15,000 TCR beta sequences. Some segments of the V type, notably TRBV6-2 and TRBV6-3, were excluded as indistinguishable.

The source material was PBMCs. The chain recombines TRBV4-3 with TRBJ2-3; D is possibly TRBD2 (7 bases). The source of this sequence is a woman younger than 30 in good health and CMV-seropositive. In DNA form, the CDR3 reads TGCGCCAGCAGCCATTATAGGGGGGGCGACCCGATGGGTGATACGCAGTATTTT. Translation gives CASSHYRGGDPMGDTQYF.